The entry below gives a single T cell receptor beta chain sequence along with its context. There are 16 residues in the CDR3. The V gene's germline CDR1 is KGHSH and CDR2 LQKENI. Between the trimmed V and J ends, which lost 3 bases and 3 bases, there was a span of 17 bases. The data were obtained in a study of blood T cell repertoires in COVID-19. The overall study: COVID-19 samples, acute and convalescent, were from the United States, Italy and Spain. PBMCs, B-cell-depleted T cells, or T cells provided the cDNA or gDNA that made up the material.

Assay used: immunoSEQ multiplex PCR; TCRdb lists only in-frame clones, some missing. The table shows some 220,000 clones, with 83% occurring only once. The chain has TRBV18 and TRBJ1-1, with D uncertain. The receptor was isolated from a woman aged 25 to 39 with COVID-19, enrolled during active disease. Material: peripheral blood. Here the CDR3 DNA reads TGTGCCAGCTCACCTCAGGTCCCCGACACCCACACTGAAGCTTTCTTT. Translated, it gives CASSPQVPDTHTEAFF.